One sample yielded the 28 T cell receptor beta chains listed below, sequenced in a study of blood T cell repertoires in COVID-19. TCRdb's copy holds only in-frame clones and misses some; the assay was immunoSEQ multiplex PCR. The sample shows around 190,000 clones, roughly 78% of them seen only once. The specimen was peripheral blood. The source is a man between 65 and 85 years old with active or convalescent COVID-19.

This CDR3 is CASSPRQGFNEQFF. The CDR3 nucleotides are TGCGCCAGCAGCCCGCGACAGGGGTTCAATGAGCAGTTCTTC. This sequence joins TRBV4-3 and TRBJ2-1; 8 bases match TRBD1. CDR1 is LGHNA, CDR2 YSLEER, per germline. CDR3 size: 14 residues. V lost 4 bases and J lost 6; bases outside the gene matches: 5.

This chain links TRBV24-1 with TRBJ2-2; 8 bases line up with TRBD2. The trim removed 2 bases at V and 1 base at J, leaving 8 bases unmatched. Looked up from germline, CDR1 is KGHDR and CDR2 is SFDVKD. The CDR3 length is 18 residues. CDR3 sequence reads: CATSDSKVSGVNTGELFF. The CDR3 DNA follows: TGTGCCACCAGTGATTCCAAGGTTAGCGGGGTGAACACCGGGGAGCTGTTTTTT.

The chain links TRBV5-1 to TRBJ2-1; maybe TRBD1 (6 bases). The ends were cut back, 4 bases at V and 3 bases at J, with 14 bases in the middle. This CDR3 region has 15 residues. Germline V gives CDR1 SGHRS, CDR2 YFSETQ. CDR3 sequence reads: CASSLGRTDYNEQFF. Written as DNA, the CDR3 is TGCGCCAGCAGCCTCGGACGGACAGACTACAATGAGCAGTTCTTC.

This clone was observed a few times. The CDR3 DNA sequence: TGTGCCAGCAGCAGAACAGGGATTAACTATGGCTACACCTTC. It translates to CASSRTGINYGYTF. The rearrangement joins TRBV2 to TRBJ1-2; tentative D call: TRBD1 (6 bases). Trimming pared 6 bases from V and 1 base from J, leaving 12 bases between. This CDR3 has 14 residues. The germline gives CDR1 SNHLY, CDR2 FYNNEI.

This clone was counted between two and nine times. The CDR3 loop is CSVERTGDSYEQYF. CDR3 DNA sequence: TGCAGCGTTGAGCGGACAGGCGACTCCTACGAGCAGTACTTC. This chain uses TRBV29-1 with TRBJ2-7, with 7 bases that match TRBD1. The CDR3 is made up of 14 amino acids. Per the germline V gene, CDR1 is SQVTM and CDR2 is ANQGSEA. Trimming cost V 3 bases and J 0 bases; bases outside gene matches: 5.

The gene calls are TRBV9 and TRBJ2-5; maybe TRBD2 (7 bases). The CDR3 spans 14 residues. Trimming removed 4 bases at V and 5 bases at J, with 15 bases between. In germline, CDR1 is SGDLS, CDR2 YYNGEE. This chain's CDR3 is CASSPTGGRETQYF. Here the CDR3 DNA reads TGTGCCAGCAGCCCTACGGGGGGCCGGGAGACCCAGTACTTC.

About this clone: Distinct nucleotide sequences in the sample also encode this CDR3. J is TRBJ2-2 and V is TRBV3-1 (or the pseudogene TRBV3-2), with 12 bases identical to TRBD2. There are 15 residues in the CDR3. Per germline, CDR1 LGHDT and CDR2 YNNKEL (reference sequence). J was trimmed by 4 bases and V by 4 bases; bases with no gene match: 1. The DNA of the CDR3 is TGTGCCAGCAGCCCGACTAGCGGGAGCACCGGGGAGCTGTTTTTT. This codes for CASSPTSGSTGELFF.

The chain joins TRBV19 to TRBJ2-2, with D possibly matching TRBD1 (5 bases). The CDR3 covers 13 residues. Germline V gives CDR1 LNHDA, CDR2 SQIVND (reference sequence). V shed 6 bases and J shed 3 bases, with 8 bases lying between them. The CDR3 reads CASRTDHTGELFF. The CDR3 DNA reads TGTGCCAGTAGGACAGACCACACCGGGGAGCTGTTTTTT.

This chain uses TRBV5-1 with TRBJ1-6, with D possibly TRBD1 on 5 matching bases. This CDR3 region has 17 residues. Germline-derived CDR1 and CDR2 are SGHRS and YFSETQ. The germline V and J ends were trimmed by 1 base and 6 bases, with 17 bases remaining between them. The CDR3 DNA sequence: TGCGCCAGCAGCTTGATTTTCCAGGGCATTGGTAATTCACCCCTCCACTTT. This translates into CASSLIFQGIGNSPLHF.

This sequence joins TRBV6-1 and TRBJ2-3; TRBD2 is a possible D gene (5 bases). Germline lookup yields CDR1 MNHNS and CDR2 SASEGT. V shed 6 bases and J shed 1 base, with 11 bases lying between them. The CDR3 loop spans 14 amino acids. As DNA, the CDR3 is TGTGCCAGCAGCCGAGGAGCGGGCACAGATACGCAGTATTTT. Its protein product is CASSRGAGTDTQYF.

This chain uses TRBV10-3 with TRBJ2-7; 11 positions agree with TRBD1. This CDR3 region has 14 residues. The germline CDR1 and CDR2 sequences are ENHRY and SYGVKD. Germline trimming cut 8 bases from V and 3 bases from J; bases unmatched to any gene: 6. The CDR3 sequence: CAIWPGQGGYEQYF. The CDR3, as DNA: TGTGCCATCTGGCCGGGACAGGGGGGCTACGAGCAGTACTTC.

This rearrangement joins TRBV29-1 to TRBJ2-5, with TRBD2 identical over 11 bases. CDR3 size: 15 residues. Germline CDR1 reads SQVTM; CDR2 reads ANQGSEA. The V segment lost 6 bases and the J segment 5 bases; nucleotides outside the gene matches: 11. CDR3 nucleotide sequence: TGCAGCGTGGGTTTTGGGACTAGCGGTGGGGAGACCCAGTACTTC. As protein: CSVGFGTSGGETQYF.

The V and J genes are TRBV7-8 and TRBJ1-6, with TRBD1 as a possible D gene (5 bases). V was shortened by 4 bases and J by 6 bases, with 10 bases between the two germline ends. Germline V gene sequence: CDR1 SGHVS, CDR2 FQNEAQ. The CDR3 extends over 14 amino acids. Written as DNA, the CDR3 is TGTGCCAGCAGCTCCGGGACTGCTAATTCACCCCTCCACTTT. Translating gives CASSSGTANSPLHF.

The V gene is TRBV9, the J gene TRBJ2-5, with a tentative D call TRBD2 (5 bases). CDR1 is SGDLS and CDR2 is YYNGEE in the germline V gene. The CDR3 consists of 13 residues. Trimming took 5 bases from V and 3 from J, leaving 11 bases between them. Here the CDR3 DNA reads TGTGCCAGCAGTGGAGGAGCTAAAGAGACCCAGTACTTC. It is translated as CASSGGAKETQYF. Using reference TRBV9 and TRBJ2-5 for the parts outside the CDR3, the full variable domain is DSGVTQTPKHLITATGQRVTLRCSPRSGDLSVYWYQQSLDQGLQFLIQYYNGEERAKGNILERFSAQQFPDLHSELNLSSLELGDSALYFCASSGGAKETQYFGPGTRLLVL.

The chain carries TRBV6-4 and TRBJ2-7, with 7 bases matching TRBD2. The V gene end was trimmed by 6 bases and the J gene end by 4 bases; junction bases not matched to a gene: 21. CDR3 size: 18 residues. Germline CDR1 and CDR2: MRHNA and SNTAGT. The CDR3 loop reads CASSPPKGWRELFYEQYF. The CDR3 DNA is TGTGCCAGCAGCCCTCCCAAGGGCTGGCGGGAGTTATTTTACGAGCAGTACTTC.

V and J are TRBV7-2 and TRBJ1-2; TRBD1 might be the D (5 bases). This CDR3 is 12 amino acids long. With 4 bases removed from V and 3 bases from J, the gap between germline ends came to 6 bases. CDR1 and CDR2 (germline): SGHTA, FQGNSA. The CDR3 coding sequence is TGTGCCAGCAGCTGGGGGGACTATGGCTACACCTTC. It yields the protein CASSWGDYGYTF.

V gene TRBV2 combines with J gene TRBJ2-7; perhaps TRBD1 as D (6 bases). CDR3 size: 15 residues. The V and J ends lost 7 bases and 6 bases respectively, with 22 bases between them. Germline V gene lookup returns CDR1 SNHLY and CDR2 FYNNEI. CDR3 sequence reads: CASKAGQSFGGEQYF. In DNA form, the CDR3 reads TGTGCCAGCAAGGCTGGACAGTCTTTCGGTGGCGAGCAGTACTTC.

The chain links TRBV3-1 (or the pseudogene TRBV3-2) to TRBJ2-7; 7 bases fit TRBD2. The CDR3 contains 17 residues. Germline V gene data show CDR1 as LGHDT and CDR2 as YNNKEL (reference sequence). V was pared by 3 bases and J by 6 bases, with 17 bases of the junction left unmatched. This chain's CDR3 is CASSHPTAGAGLSEQYF. The CDR3 DNA is TGTGCCAGCAGCCATCCTACTGCGGGAGCGGGGCTGAGCGAGCAGTACTTC.

The chain recombines TRBV12-2 with TRBJ2-7; the table's D call TRBD2 went unverified against the DNA. TRBV12-2 represents a pseudogene. The CDR3 extends over 17 amino acids. Here the CDR3 DNA reads TGTGCAAGTCGCTTAGAGTGCAGACTAGCGGGTGCCTACGAGCAGTACTTC. It is translated as CASRLECRLAGAYEQYF.

In this sample, this clone turned up many times. This chain uses TRBV11-2 with TRBJ2-5, with 8 bases that match TRBD2. This CDR3 has 16 residues. Germline V gives CDR1 SGHAT, CDR2 FQNNGV. The V gene end was trimmed by 5 bases and the J gene end by 5 bases; junction bases not matched to a gene: 13. As DNA, the CDR3 is TGTGCCAGCAGCCCCCCGGCCGGGGGGGCAGTGGAGACCCAGTACTTC. This encodes CASSPPAGGAVETQYF.

This rearrangement joins TRBV6-5 to TRBJ2-7, with D tentatively TRBD1 (6 bases). Germline-derived CDR1 and CDR2 are MNHEY and SVGAGI. Trimming removed 2 bases from V and 2 bases from J, with 13 bases in between. This CDR3 has 15 residues. Here the CDR3 DNA reads TGTGCCAGCAGTTACGGCACAGGGACAACCTACGAGCAGTACTTC. Translating it yields CASSYGTGTTYEQYF.

This sequence joins TRBV19 and TRBJ2-1, with a possible D match to TRBD2 (5 bases). Germline assignment: CDR1 LNHDA and CDR2 SQIVND (reference sequence). The CDR3 is made up of 13 amino acids. V was clipped by 3 bases and J by 8 bases, with 11 bases between them. The CDR3 bases are TGTGCCAGTAGTATTCGGTGGGGAGATGAGCAGTTCTTC. Translated, it gives CASSIRWGDEQFF.

This clone was seen only a few times. The gene calls are TRBV28 and TRBJ1-5, with D tentatively TRBD1 (6 bases). From germline, CDR1 is MDHEN and CDR2 SYDVKM. The CDR3 sequence is 12 residues long. Trimming removed 7 bases from V and 6 bases from J, with 10 bases in between. The CDR3 sequence: CASTLDSQPQHF. In DNA, the CDR3 is TGTGCCAGCACTTTGGACAGTCAGCCCCAGCATTTT.

The rearrangement joins TRBV10-2 to TRBJ1-5, with unresolved D. V lost 3 bases and J 9 bases, leaving 12 bases between the germline ends. The length of the CDR3 is 13 residues. The germline gives CDR1 WSHSY, CDR2 SAAADI. The DNA for the CDR3 is TGCGCCAGCAGTGATGGAGGTAACCGGCCCCAGCATTTT. Residues: CASSDGGNRPQHF.

This clone came up once. CDR3 nucleotide sequence: TGTGCCAGCAGTGAAACGGTGGGGACAGGCATTCAGTACTTC. Protein product: CASSETVGTGIQYF. The J gene is TRBJ2-4, the V gene TRBV6-1, with TRBD1 identical over 8 bases. Germline values: CDR1 MNHNS, CDR2 SASEGT. The CDR3 consists of 14 residues. V lost 2 bases and J lost 9; bases outside the gene matches: 6.

This rearrangement joins TRBV24-1 to TRBJ2-1; 12 bases line up with TRBD1. With 2 bases clipped from V and 7 bases from J, the junction kept 17 bases outside the gene matches. Germline-derived CDR1 and CDR2 are KGHDR and SFDVKD. The CDR3 contains 20 residues. The CDR3 is CATSDSRLTGTGGAGNEQFF. The CDR3 bases are TGTGCCACCAGTGATTCTCGCCTAACCGGGACAGGGGGCGCGGGGAATGAGCAGTTCTTC.

CDR3 residues: CASSWTRAGANVLTF. The CDR3 nucleotides are TGTGCCAGCAGTTGGACAAGGGCTGGGGCCAACGTCCTGACTTTC. The V call is TRBV6-5, the J call TRBJ2-6, with D tentatively TRBD1 (5 bases). Trimming took 4 bases from V and 2 from J, leaving 9 bases between them. This CDR3 has 15 amino acids. Per the germline V gene, CDR1 is MNHEY and CDR2 is SVGAGI.

Here the CDR3 reads CASSLGDNQPQHF. The CDR3 nucleotides read TGTGCCAGCAGTTTAGGAGACAATCAGCCCCAGCATTTT. This chain links TRBV12-3 or TRBV12-4 with TRBJ1-5; unclear D gene. V was clipped by 1 base and J by 3 bases, with 4 bases between them. The CDR3 loop spans 13 amino acids.